This T cell receptor (beta chain) was sequenced for a study of cytomegalovirus exposure and HLA in healthy donors. Worth noting for this clone: The antigen is not known.

The V and J ends lost 1 base and 2 bases respectively, with 5 bases between them. CDR1 SGHRS and CDR2 YFSETQ come from the germline V gene. The CDR3 loop spans 13 amino acids. Whereas donors were nominally healthy upon sampling, unrecorded immune exposures were probable. Vbeta (60) and Jbeta (13) primers were used in the PCR. Data came from immunoSEQ multiplex PCR; TCRdb stores just in-frame clones and leaves some out. The sample holds 130,000 to 150,000 clones, around 84% seen once. Findings of the study overall: Roughly even sequencing depth across donors was the assumption behind the presence/absence analyses. The Asian-associated ancestry cluster reportedly had fewer N-insertions than the roughly 720-donor mean in a later analysis.

The source is a man aged 35 to 55 in good health and CMV-seropositive. The chain carries TRBV5-1 and TRBJ2-3, with D unresolved. The sequencing sample was made of PBMCs. The CDR3 DNA is TGCGCCAGCAGCTTGTTCTACACAGATACGCAGTATTTT. Translated, it gives CASSLFYTDTQYF.